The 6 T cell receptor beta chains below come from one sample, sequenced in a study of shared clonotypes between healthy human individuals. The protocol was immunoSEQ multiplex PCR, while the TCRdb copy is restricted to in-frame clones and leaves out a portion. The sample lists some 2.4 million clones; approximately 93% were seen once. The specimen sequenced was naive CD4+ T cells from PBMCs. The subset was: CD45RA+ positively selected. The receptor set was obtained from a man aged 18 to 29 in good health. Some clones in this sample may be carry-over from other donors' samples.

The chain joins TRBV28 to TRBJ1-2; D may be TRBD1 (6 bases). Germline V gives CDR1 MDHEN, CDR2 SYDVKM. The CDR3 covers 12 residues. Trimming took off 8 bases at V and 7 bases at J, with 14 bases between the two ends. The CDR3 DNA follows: TGTGCCAGCGGGGTCTCAGGGGCTGGCTACACCTTC. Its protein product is CASGVSGAGYTF.

The CDR3 is CASSARGTGVDEQFF. CDR3 nucleotide sequence: TGTGCCAGCAGCGCGCGAGGGACAGGGGTTGATGAGCAGTTCTTC. The chain joins TRBV9 to TRBJ2-1; 10 bases map to TRBD1. V trimming: 3 bases; J trimming: 8 bases; junction bases outside the gene matches: 8. There are 15 residues in the CDR3. Germline V gene data show CDR1 as SGDLS and CDR2 as YYNGEE.

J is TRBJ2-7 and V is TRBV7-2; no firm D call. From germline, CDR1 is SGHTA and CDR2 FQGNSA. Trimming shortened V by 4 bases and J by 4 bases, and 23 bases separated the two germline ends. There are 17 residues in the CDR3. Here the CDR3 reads CASSSQSQAGWVYEQYF. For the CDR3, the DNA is TGTGCCAGCAGCTCCCAGTCTCAGGCAGGTTGGGTATACGAGCAGTACTTC.

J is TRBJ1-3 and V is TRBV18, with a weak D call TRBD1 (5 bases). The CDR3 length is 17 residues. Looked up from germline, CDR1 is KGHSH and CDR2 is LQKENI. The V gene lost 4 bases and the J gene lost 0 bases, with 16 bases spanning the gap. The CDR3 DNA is TGTGCCAGCTCACGCATGCCGGGACCGACCTCTGGAAACACCATATATTTT. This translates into CASSRMPGPTSGNTIYF. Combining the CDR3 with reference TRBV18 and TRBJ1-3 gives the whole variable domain NAGVMQNPRHLVRRRGQEARLRCSPMKGHSHVYWYRQLPEEGLKFMVYLQKENIIDESGMPKERFSAEFPKEGPSILRIQQVVRGDSAAYFCASSRMPGPTSGNTIYFGEGSWLTVV.

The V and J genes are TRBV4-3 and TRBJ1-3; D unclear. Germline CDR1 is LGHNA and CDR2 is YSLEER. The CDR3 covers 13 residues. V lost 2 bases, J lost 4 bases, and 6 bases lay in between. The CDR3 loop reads CASSQTPGNTIYF. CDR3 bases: TGCGCCAGCAGCCAAACCCCGGGAAACACCATATATTTT.

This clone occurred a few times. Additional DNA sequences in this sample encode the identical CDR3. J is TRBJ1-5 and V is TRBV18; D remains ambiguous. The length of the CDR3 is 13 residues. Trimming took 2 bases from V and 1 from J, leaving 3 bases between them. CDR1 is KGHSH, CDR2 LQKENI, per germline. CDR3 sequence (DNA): TGTGCCAGCTCACCAGACAGCAATCAGCCCCAGCATTTT. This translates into CASSPDSNQPQHF.